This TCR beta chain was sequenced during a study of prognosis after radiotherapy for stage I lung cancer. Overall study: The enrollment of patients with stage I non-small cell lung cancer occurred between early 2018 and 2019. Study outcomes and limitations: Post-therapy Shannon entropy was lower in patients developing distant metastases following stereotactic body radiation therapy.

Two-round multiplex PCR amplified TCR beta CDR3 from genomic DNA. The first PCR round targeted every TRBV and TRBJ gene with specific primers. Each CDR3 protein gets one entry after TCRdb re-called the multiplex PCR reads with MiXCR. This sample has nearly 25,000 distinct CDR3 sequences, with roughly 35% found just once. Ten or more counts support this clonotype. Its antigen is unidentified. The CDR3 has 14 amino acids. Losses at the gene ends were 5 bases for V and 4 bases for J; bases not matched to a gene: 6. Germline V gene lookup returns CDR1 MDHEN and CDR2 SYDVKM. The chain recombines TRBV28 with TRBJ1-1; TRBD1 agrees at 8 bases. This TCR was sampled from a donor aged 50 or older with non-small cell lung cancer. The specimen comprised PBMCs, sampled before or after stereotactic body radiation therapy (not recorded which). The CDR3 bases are TGTGCCAGCAGTCAGACAGGGGTCAGCACTGAAGCTTTCTTT. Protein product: CASSQTGVSTEAFF.